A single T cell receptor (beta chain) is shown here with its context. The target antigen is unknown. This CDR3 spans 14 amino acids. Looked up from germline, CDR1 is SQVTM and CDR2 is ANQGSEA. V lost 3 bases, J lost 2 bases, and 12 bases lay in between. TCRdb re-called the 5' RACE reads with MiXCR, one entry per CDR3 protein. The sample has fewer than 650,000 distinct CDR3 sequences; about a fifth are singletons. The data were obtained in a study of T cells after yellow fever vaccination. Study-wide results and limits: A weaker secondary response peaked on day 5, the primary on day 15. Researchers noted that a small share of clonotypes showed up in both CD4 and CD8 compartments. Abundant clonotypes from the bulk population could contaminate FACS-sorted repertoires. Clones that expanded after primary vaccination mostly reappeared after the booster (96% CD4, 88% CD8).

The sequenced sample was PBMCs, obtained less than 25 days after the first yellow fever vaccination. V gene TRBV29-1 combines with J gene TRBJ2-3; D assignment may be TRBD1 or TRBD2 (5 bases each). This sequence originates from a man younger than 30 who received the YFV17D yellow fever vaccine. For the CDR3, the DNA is TGCAGCGTTGATGACTGGGGGATCACAGATACGCAGTATTTT. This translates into CSVDDWGITDTQYF.